Sequencing of this T cell receptor beta chain was carried out in a study of beta chain features in type 1 diabetes. Study summary: The patients were much like the healthy donors in age, gender and cell yields. Study findings and constraints: Across patients, naive, central memory and Treg TCRB repertoires exhibited apparently greater similarity than was observed across healthy donors. Cells with high TCR expression could be over-represented when cDNA is sequenced.

With regard to this clone: Its antigen remains unidentified.

The study reverse transcribed the entire isolated RNA, so it sequenced expressed TCRB transcripts. Regulatory, naive and central memory T cell samples averaged approximately 3.9 million reads. Sequencing used immunoSEQ multiplex PCR; TCRdb keeps in-frame clones, though not all of them. Of under 500,000 clones listed, 30% are singletons. Trimming removed 3 bases from V and 6 bases from J, with 18 bases in between. The CDR3 covers 15 residues. From germline, CDR1 is SGHNT and CDR2 YYREEE (reference sequence). The sequenced sample consisted of naive CD4+ T cells from blood. The chain employs TRBV5-4 and TRBJ2-5; D is undetermined. The receptor comes from a man younger than 35 in good health. The CDR3 protein is CASSSEQALRKTQYF. The DNA of the CDR3 is TGTGCCAGCAGCTCCGAGCAGGCCCTAAGGAAGACCCAGTACTTC.